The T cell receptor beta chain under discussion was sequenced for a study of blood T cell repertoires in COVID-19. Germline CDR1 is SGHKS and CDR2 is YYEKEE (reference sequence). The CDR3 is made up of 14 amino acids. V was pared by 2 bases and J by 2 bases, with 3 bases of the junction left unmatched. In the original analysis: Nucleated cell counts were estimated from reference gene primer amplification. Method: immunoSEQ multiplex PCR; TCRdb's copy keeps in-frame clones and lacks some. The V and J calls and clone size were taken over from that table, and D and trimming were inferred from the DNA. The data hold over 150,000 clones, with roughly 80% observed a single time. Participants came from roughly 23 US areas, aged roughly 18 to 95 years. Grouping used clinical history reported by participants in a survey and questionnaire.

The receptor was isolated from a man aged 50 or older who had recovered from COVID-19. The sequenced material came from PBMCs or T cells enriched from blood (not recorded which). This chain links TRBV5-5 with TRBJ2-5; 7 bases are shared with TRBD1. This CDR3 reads CASSLQGSQETQYF. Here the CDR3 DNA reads TGTGCCAGCAGCTTACAGGGGTCACAAGAGACCCAGTACTTC. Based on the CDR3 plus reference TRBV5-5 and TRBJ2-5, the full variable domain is DAGVTQSPTHLIKTRGQQVTLRCSPISGHKSVSWYQQVLGQGPQFIFQYYEKEERGRGNFPDRFSARQFPNYSSELNVNALLLGDSALYLCASSLQGSQETQYFGPGTRLLVL.